These 31 T cell receptor beta chains share one sample of origin, sequenced in a study of T cells after yellow fever vaccination. MiXCR was run by TCRdb on the 5' RACE reads, yielding one entry per CDR3 protein. The sample consists of approximately 550,000 distinct CDR3 sequences, roughly 14% of them appearing once. The starting material was PBMCs, obtained on the day of the yellow fever booster vaccination. Source of these receptors: a man aged 25-40 years who received the YFV17D yellow fever vaccine.

The V gene is TRBV20-1, the J gene TRBJ2-5, with 16 bases aligning to TRBD2. The V gene's germline CDR1 is DFQATT and CDR2 SNEGSKA (reference sequence). V was pared by 3 bases and J by 4 bases, with 11 bases of the junction left unmatched. This CDR3 is 18 amino acids long. CDR3 sequence: CSARDTGTSGRARETQYF. The CDR3 DNA is TGCAGTGCTAGGGATACCGGGACTAGCGGGAGGGCCAGAGAGACCCAGTACTTC.

A few counts support this clonotype. This chain joins TRBV29-1 and TRBJ2-3; TRBD2 matches 10 bases. V gave up 3 bases and J gave up 3 bases; unmatched junction bases: 6. This CDR3 comprises 15 residues. The V gene's germline CDR1 is SQVTM and CDR2 ANQGSEA. The CDR3 is CSVDISGRWTDTQYF. In DNA, the CDR3 is TGCAGCGTTGATATTAGCGGGAGGTGGACAGATACGCAGTATTTT.

This clonotype was detected a few times. This chain connects TRBV5-1 to TRBJ2-3, with D possibly matching TRBD1 (6 bases). The CDR3 loop spans 14 amino acids. The germline V and J ends were trimmed by 0 bases and 4 bases, with 9 bases remaining between them. Germline V gene data show CDR1 as SGHRS and CDR2 as YFSETQ. The CDR3 bases are TGCGCCAGCAGCTTGGACAGGGTTGCAGATACGCAGTATTTT. It specifies CASSLDRVADTQYF.

The J gene is TRBJ2-7, the V gene TRBV20-1, with TRBD2 matching 8 bases. Germline V CDR1 and CDR2: DFQATT, SNEGSKA (reference sequence). The CDR3 runs to 14 residues. The trim removed 4 bases at V and 1 base at J, leaving 6 bases unmatched. The CDR3 DNA reads as TGCAGTGCTACGAGCGGGAGTGCGTCCTACGAGCAGTACTTC. This sequence encodes CSATSGSASYEQYF.

Only a few counts were recorded for this clonotype. The rearrangement uses TRBV7-9 and TRBJ2-1, with D perhaps given as TRBD1 or TRBD2 (5 bases each). With 11 bases removed from V and 5 bases from J, the gap between germline ends came to 10 bases. Germline CDR1 and CDR2: SEHNR and FQNEAQ (reference sequence). The CDR3 length is 11 residues. The CDR3 DNA sequence: TGTGCCGGCTGGGGGAACAATGAGCAGTTCTTC. Its translation is CAGWGNNEQFF.

This clonotype was detected a few times. This chain links TRBV12-3 or TRBV12-4 with TRBJ2-1; 15 nucleotides line up with TRBD2. The CDR3 contains 19 residues. The V and J ends lost 3 bases and 4 bases, in that order; junction bases with no gene match: 10. In DNA form, the CDR3 reads TGTGCCAGCAGTTTTCCCCTCGGGACTAGCGGGAGGAAATACAATGAGCAGTTCTTC. Residues: CASSFPLGTSGRKYNEQFF.

This chain joins TRBV3-1 and TRBJ1-2, with a tentative D call TRBD1 (5 bases). This CDR3 spans 14 amino acids. V lost 4 bases and J lost 3, with 12 bases in between. Germline lookup yields CDR1 LGHDT and CDR2 YNNKEL (reference sequence). The CDR3 coding sequence is TGTGCCAGCAGCCGACAAGAGGGGTACTATGGCTACACCTTC. Residues: CASSRQEGYYGYTF.

The V and J genes are TRBV2 and TRBJ2-1; weak D call: TRBD2 (7 bases). Germline assignment: CDR1 SNHLY and CDR2 FYNNEI. Deletions cut 8 bases from V and 7 bases from J, with 15 bases between. CDR3 length: 13 residues. The chain's CDR3 is CASGGGSWNEQFF. DNA for the CDR3: TGTGCCAGCGGGGGCGGGAGTTGGAATGAGCAGTTCTTC.

The sample holds many counts of this clonotype. CDR3 residues: CSAGTVQETQYF. CDR3 in DNA: TGCAGTGCTGGGACTGTACAAGAGACCCAGTACTTC. The rearrangement links TRBV20-1 to TRBJ2-5; weak D call: TRBD2 (6 bases). Germline values: CDR1 DFQATT, CDR2 SNEGSKA (reference sequence). The CDR3 has 12 residues. V was cut by 5 bases and J by 2 bases, with 9 bases left in between.

The rearrangement joins TRBV15 to TRBJ1-5, with D hard to call. This CDR3 region has 14 residues. The V gene's germline CDR1 is LNHNV and CDR2 YYDKDF (reference sequence). V lost 0 bases and J lost 6, with 9 bases in between. As DNA, the CDR3 is TGTGCCACCAGCAGAGATCGGGGAGCTCAGCCCCAGCATTTT. Translated, it gives CATSRDRGAQPQHF.

V is TRBV20-1 and J is TRBJ2-5, with TRBD2 matching over 10 bases. The CDR3 loop spans 14 amino acids. Germline V gene data show CDR1 as DFQATT and CDR2 as SNEGSKA (reference sequence). Trimming at V came to 0 bases and at J to 8 bases, leaving 6 bases not matched to a gene. The CDR3 DNA sequence: TGCAGTGCTAGAGATCAGGCTAGCGGGAGAACCCAGTACTTC. Translation: CSARDQASGRTQYF.

The DNA of the CDR3 is TGCGCCAGCAGTGAAGGACGGGGAAACACTGAAGCTTTCTTT. Translated, it gives CASSEGRGNTEAFF. V gene TRBV10-2 combines with J gene TRBJ1-1; unclear D gene. From germline, CDR1 is WSHSY and CDR2 SAAADI. Trimming removed 3 bases at V and 2 bases at J, with 10 bases between. This CDR3 is built from 14 residues.

This clonotype was recorded a few times. The V and J genes are TRBV7-3 and TRBJ2-1; 10 bases match TRBD2. The germline V gene has CDR1 SGHTA and CDR2 FQGTGA. After removal of 5 bases from V and 8 bases from J, the junction contained 15 bases not matched to a gene. This CDR3 contains 17 residues. As DNA, the CDR3 is TGTGCCAGCAGCCCAAACCCGACAGCGGGAGGGCTGGATGAGCAGTTCTTC. It codes for CASSPNPTAGGLDEQFF.

The genes are TRBV6-2 or TRBV6-3 and TRBJ2-4; D remains ambiguous. This CDR3 has 12 amino acids. The V gene's germline CDR1 is MNHEY and CDR2 SVGEGT. Trimming shortened V by 6 bases and J by 9 bases, and 12 bases separated the two germline ends. CDR3 in DNA: TGTGCCAGCAGCCGCGTCCTAGGCATTCAGTACTTC. Translation gives CASSRVLGIQYF.

This clonotype has only a few counts. The chain uses TRBV9 and TRBJ2-6; D ambiguous. The CDR3 has 18 amino acids. V lost 1 base to trimming and J lost 0 bases, with 14 bases between them. Germline V CDR1 and CDR2: SGDLS, YYNGEE. CDR3 DNA: TGTGCCAGCAGCGTAAGTTGGGCAGTAGACTCTGGGGCCAACGTCCTGACTTTC. Its protein is CASSVSWAVDSGANVLTF.

The genes are TRBV4-2 and TRBJ1-5; 7 positions match TRBD1. The V and J ends lost 3 bases and 5 bases, in that order; junction bases with no gene match: 1. The germline gives CDR1 LGHNA, CDR2 YNFKEQ. The CDR3 is made up of 13 amino acids. The CDR3 spells CASSQGTDQPQHF. CDR3 DNA sequence: TGTGCCAGCAGCCAGGGGACAGATCAGCCCCAGCATTTT.

This rearrangement joins TRBV28 to TRBJ2-5; 10 bases line up with TRBD2. Per the germline V gene, CDR1 is MDHEN and CDR2 is SYDVKM. J gave up 5 bases and V 5 bases, and 8 bases lay outside the gene matches. This CDR3 has 15 amino acids. The CDR3, as DNA: TGTGCCAGCAGTGGCCCTAGCGGGGGAAGGGAGACCCAGTACTTC. Encoded protein: CASSGPSGGRETQYF.

J is TRBJ2-2 and V is TRBV30; 7 bases match TRBD1. V dropped 3 bases and J dropped 6; count of bases not matched to a gene: 1. CDR1 is GTSNPN, CDR2 SVGIG, per germline (reference sequence). This CDR3 has 12 residues. In DNA form, the CDR3 reads TGTGCCTGGAGCGGACAGGCCGGGGAGCTGTTTTTT. Its translation is CAWSGQAGELFF.

The table lists this clonotype with a few counts. The V call is TRBV2, the J call TRBJ2-3; 10 bases match TRBD1. The germline V gene encodes CDR1 SNHLY and CDR2 FYNNEI. The CDR3 totals 18 residues. Trimming removed 4 bases from V and 5 bases from J; junction bases left unmatched: 15. The CDR3 nucleotides read TGTGCCAGCAGTGGCGAAAGCGCACAGACAGGGGGCGAAGATACGCAGTATTTT. It codes for CASSGESAQTGGEDTQYF. The entire variable domain, with the rest obtained from reference TRBV2 and TRBJ2-3, is as follows: EPEVTQTPSHQVTQMGQEVILRCVPISNHLYFYWYRQILGQKVEFLVSFYNNEISEKSEIFDDQFSVERPDGSNFTLKIRSTKLEDSAMYFCASSGESAQTGGEDTQYFGPGTRLTVL.

This chain connects TRBV29-1 to TRBJ2-7, with D tentatively TRBD1 or TRBD2 (6 bases each). The germline CDR1 and CDR2 sequences are SQVTM and ANQGSEA. The CDR3 totals 10 residues. Deletions cut 0 bases from V and 11 bases from J, with 8 bases between. Written as DNA, the CDR3 is TGCAGCGTTGAAGAAGGGGGGAAGTACTTC. Translating it yields CSVEEGGKYF.

This chain links TRBV12-3 or TRBV12-4 with TRBJ2-5, with a possible D match to TRBD2 (7 bases). Trimming took off 2 bases at V and 7 bases at J, with 14 bases between the two ends. This CDR3 has 14 amino acids. The CDR3 loop reads CASSLMAGAGTQYF. The CDR3 DNA follows: TGTGCCAGCAGTTTAATGGCGGGGGCCGGGACCCAGTACTTC.

The table lists this clonotype with a few counts. The chain uses TRBV10-2 and TRBJ2-5, with a weak D call TRBD2 (5 bases). V dropped 3 bases and J dropped 5 bases, with 13 bases sitting between them. The CDR3 runs to 14 residues. Germline values: CDR1 WSHSY, CDR2 SAAADI. Written as DNA, the CDR3 is TGCGCCAGCAGTGACCGGGGAGCTGATGAGACCCAGTACTTC. The encoded protein is CASSDRGADETQYF.

This clonotype was observed a handful of times. The chain is built from TRBV7-2 and TRBJ2-7; perhaps TRBD2 as D (5 bases). V was shortened by 3 bases and J by 6 bases, with 15 bases between the two germline ends. This CDR3 comprises 14 residues. Germline V CDR1 and CDR2: SGHTA, FQGNSA. CDR3 region: CASSFTRSESEQYF. The CDR3 region has the DNA TGTGCCAGCAGCTTCACTAGATCTGAATCCGAGCAGTACTTC. Variable domain in full (rest from reference TRBV7-2 and TRBJ2-7): GAGVSQSPSNKVTEKGKDVELRCDPISGHTALYWYRQSLGQGLEFLIYFQGNSAPDKSGLPSDRFSAERTGGSVSTLTIQRTQQEDSAVYLCASSFTRSESEQYFGPGTRLTVT.

The chain employs TRBV28 and TRBJ1-1; 8 positions agree with TRBD1. Germline values: CDR1 MDHEN, CDR2 SYDVKM. The CDR3 extends over 13 amino acids. With 7 bases clipped from V and 7 bases from J, the junction kept 8 bases outside the gene matches. The CDR3 is CASIKQGVSEAFF. CDR3 DNA sequence: TGTGCCAGCATAAAACAGGGGGTGAGTGAAGCTTTCTTT.

The rearrangement joins TRBV18 to TRBJ2-1, with D unresolved. CDR1 is KGHSH, CDR2 LQKENI, per germline. This CDR3 comprises 15 residues. V lost 2 bases to trimming and J lost 0 bases, with 8 bases between them. CDR3 DNA: TGTGCCAGCTCACCAATCAGGAGCTCCTACAATGAGCAGTTCTTC. Its protein product is CASSPIRSSYNEQFF.

This clonotype was detected a few times. The V gene is TRBV20-1, the J gene TRBJ2-1, with 10 bases fitting TRBD2. The junction had 5 bases not matched to a gene; V was cut back by 1 base and J by 8 bases. Per the germline V gene, CDR1 is DFQATT and CDR2 is SNEGSKA (reference sequence). The CDR3 runs 14 residues. The CDR3 sequence is CSARGASGSYEQFF. For the CDR3, the DNA is TGCAGTGCTAGAGGGGCTAGCGGGAGTTATGAGCAGTTCTTC.

This clonotype was detected only a few times. This sequence joins TRBV5-1 and TRBJ2-5; TRBD2 matches at 11 bases. The V and J ends lost 1 base and 1 base, in that order; junction bases with no gene match: 6. The V gene's germline CDR1 is SGHRS and CDR2 YFSETQ. The CDR3 consists of 17 residues. The chain's CDR3 is CASSLTTSGSLQETQYF. The CDR3 nucleotides are TGCGCCAGCAGCTTGACCACTAGCGGGAGTCTCCAAGAGACCCAGTACTTC.

This clonotype was found a few times. CDR3 sequence reads: CASSYPPPDRNEQFF. The CDR3 DNA reads as TGTGCCAGCAGTTATCCCCCTCCTGACCGAAATGAGCAGTTCTTC. The rearrangement joins TRBV6-5 to TRBJ2-1; D uncertain. Germline V gene data show CDR1 as MNHEY and CDR2 as SVGAGI. This CDR3 has 15 residues. V shed 3 bases and J shed 7 bases, with 16 bases lying between them.

The chain employs TRBV5-5 and TRBJ2-7; D gene unclear. The germline V gene encodes CDR1 SGHKS and CDR2 YYEKEE (reference sequence). The CDR3 spans 17 residues. V was trimmed by 0 bases and J by 0 bases, leaving 16 bases between them. The DNA for the CDR3 is TGTGCCAGCAGCTTGGTGGGCGGCAGCGAGAGCTCCTACGAGCAGTACTTC. As protein: CASSLVGGSESSYEQYF.

The sample holds a few counts of this clonotype. The rearrangement uses TRBV11-3 and TRBJ2-2; D is perhaps TRBD2 (6 bases). The length of the CDR3 is 13 residues. V was shortened by 4 bases and J by 8 bases, with 11 bases between the two germline ends. Per germline, CDR1 SGHNT and CDR2 YENEEA. In DNA, the CDR3 is TGTGCCAGCAGCTCAATAGCGGCGGGGGAGCTGTTTTTT. This encodes CASSSIAAGELFF.

This clonotype was counted a few times. For the CDR3, the DNA is TGTGCCACTAAGACGGTGGGGGGCAATCAGCCCCAGCATTTT. This codes for CATKTVGGNQPQHF. The chain employs TRBV10-3 and TRBJ1-5; TRBD1 might be the D (5 bases). The CDR3 is 14 amino acids. CDR1 and CDR2 from the germline V gene are ENHRY and SYGVKD. V shed 10 bases and J shed 2 bases, with 15 bases lying between them.